The TCR beta chain under discussion was sequenced for a study of spatial heterogeneity in lung cancer. Across the whole study: Beta-chain sequences consistently outnumbered alpha-chain sequences in detection.

The time point is: blood at routine non-recurrence follow-up after resection. Sequencing of whole RNA from tumor, nontumor lung or frozen PBMC involved no sorting. In germline, CDR1 is MDHEN, CDR2 SYDVKM. This CDR3 spans 13 amino acids. The V end lost 5 bases, the J end lost 5 bases, and 12 bases lay between the germline ends. From the 5' RACE reads, TCRdb called clonotypes with MiXCR, one entry per CDR3 protein. Here the sample spans some 110,000 distinct CDR3 sequences, 12% being singletons. The sequencing used PBMCs, collected at follow-up. This clonotype was sampled from a male donor with early-stage non-small cell lung cancer. The J gene is TRBJ1-1, the V gene TRBV28; D is unresolved. The CDR3 spells CASSVRVKTEAFF. DNA of the CDR3: TGTGCCAGCAGTGTACGCGTCAAGACTGAAGCTTTCTTT. Full variable domain (outside the CDR3, taken from reference TRBV28 and TRBJ1-1): DVKVTQSSRYLVKRTGEKVFLECVQDMDHENMFWYRQDPGLGLRLIYFSYDVKMKEKGDIPEGYSVSREKKERFSLILESASTNQTSMYLCASSVRVKTEAFFGQGTRLTVV.